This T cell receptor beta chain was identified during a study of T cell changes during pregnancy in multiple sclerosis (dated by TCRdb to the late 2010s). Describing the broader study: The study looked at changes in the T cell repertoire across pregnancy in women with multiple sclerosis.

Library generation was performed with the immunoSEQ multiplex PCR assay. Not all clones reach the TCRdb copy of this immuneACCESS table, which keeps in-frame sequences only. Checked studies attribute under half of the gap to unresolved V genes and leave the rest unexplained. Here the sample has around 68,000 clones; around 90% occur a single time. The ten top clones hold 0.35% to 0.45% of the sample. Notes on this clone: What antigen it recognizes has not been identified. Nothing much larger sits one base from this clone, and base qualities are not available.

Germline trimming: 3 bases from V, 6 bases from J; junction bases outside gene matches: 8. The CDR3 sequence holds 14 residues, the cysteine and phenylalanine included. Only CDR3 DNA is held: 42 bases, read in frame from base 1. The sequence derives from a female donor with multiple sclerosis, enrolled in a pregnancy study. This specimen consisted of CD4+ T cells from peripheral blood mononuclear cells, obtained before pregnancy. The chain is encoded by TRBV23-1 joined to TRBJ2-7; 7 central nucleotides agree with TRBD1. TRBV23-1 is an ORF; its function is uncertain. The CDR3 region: CASSHPATGIEQYF. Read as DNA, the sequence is TGCGCCAGCAGTCACCCCGCGACAGGGATCGAGCAGTACTTC.